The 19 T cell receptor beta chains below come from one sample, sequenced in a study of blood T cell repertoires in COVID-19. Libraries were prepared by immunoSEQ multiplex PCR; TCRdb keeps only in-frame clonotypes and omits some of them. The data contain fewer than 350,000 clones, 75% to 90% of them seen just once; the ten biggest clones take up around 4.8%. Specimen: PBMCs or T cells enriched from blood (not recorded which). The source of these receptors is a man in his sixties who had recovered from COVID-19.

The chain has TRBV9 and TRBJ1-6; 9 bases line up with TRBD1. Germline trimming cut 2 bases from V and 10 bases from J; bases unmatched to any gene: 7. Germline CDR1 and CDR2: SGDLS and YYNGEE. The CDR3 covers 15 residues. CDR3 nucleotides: TGTGCCAGCAGCGTGGACAGGGGAGGAGGATCACCCCTCCACTTT. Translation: CASSVDRGGGSPLHF.

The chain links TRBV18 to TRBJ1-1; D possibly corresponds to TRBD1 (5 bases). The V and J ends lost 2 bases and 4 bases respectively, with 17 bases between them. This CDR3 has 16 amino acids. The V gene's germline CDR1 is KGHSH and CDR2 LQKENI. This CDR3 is CASSPVGTPPGTEAFF. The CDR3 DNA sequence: TGTGCCAGCTCACCAGTAGGGACTCCCCCGGGCACTGAAGCTTTCTTT.

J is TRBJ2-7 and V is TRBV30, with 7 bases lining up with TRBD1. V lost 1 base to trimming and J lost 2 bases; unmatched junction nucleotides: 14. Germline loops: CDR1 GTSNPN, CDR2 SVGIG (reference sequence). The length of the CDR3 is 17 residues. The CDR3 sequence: CAWSDTGVGVGPYEQYF. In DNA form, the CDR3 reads TGTGCCTGGAGTGATACAGGGGTGGGAGTCGGGCCCTACGAGCAGTACTTC. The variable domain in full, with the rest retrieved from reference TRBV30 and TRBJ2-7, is SQTIHQWPATLVQPVGSPLSLECTVEGTSNPNLYWYRQAAGRGLQLLFYSVGIGQISSEVPQNLSASRPQDRQFILSSKKLLLSDSGFYLCAWSDTGVGVGPYEQYFGPGTRLTVT.

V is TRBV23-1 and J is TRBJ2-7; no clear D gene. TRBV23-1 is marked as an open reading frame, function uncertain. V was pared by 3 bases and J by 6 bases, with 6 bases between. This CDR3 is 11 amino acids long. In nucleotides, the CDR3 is TGCGCCAGCAGTCACCGGAGCGAGCAGTACTTC. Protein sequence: CASSHRSEQYF.

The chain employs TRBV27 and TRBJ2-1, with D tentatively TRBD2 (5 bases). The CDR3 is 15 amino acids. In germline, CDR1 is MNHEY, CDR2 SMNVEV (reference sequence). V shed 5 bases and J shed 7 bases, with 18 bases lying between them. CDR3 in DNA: TGTGCCAGCAGTATCCGTGAAGAGGGATGGAATGAGCAGTTCTTC. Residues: CASSIREEGWNEQFF.

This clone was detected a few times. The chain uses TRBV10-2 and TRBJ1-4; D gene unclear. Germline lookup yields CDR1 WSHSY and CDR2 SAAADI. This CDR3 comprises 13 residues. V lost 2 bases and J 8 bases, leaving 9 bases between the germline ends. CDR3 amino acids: CASSEGRREKLFF. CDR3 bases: TGCGCCAGCAGTGAGGGGCGACGGGAAAAACTGTTTTTT.

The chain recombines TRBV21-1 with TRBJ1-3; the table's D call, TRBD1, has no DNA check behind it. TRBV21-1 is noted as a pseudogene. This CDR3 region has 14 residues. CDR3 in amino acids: CASSNCSSGNTIYF. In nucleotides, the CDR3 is TGTGCCAGCAGCAATTGCAGCTCTGGAAACACCATATATTTT.

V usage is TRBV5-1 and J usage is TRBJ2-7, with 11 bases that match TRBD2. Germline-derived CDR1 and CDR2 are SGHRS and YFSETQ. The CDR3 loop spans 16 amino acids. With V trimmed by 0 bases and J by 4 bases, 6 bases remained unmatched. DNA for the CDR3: TGCGCCAGCAGCTTGGTAGCGGGAGGGAAGTCGTACGAGCAGTACTTC. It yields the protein CASSLVAGGKSYEQYF.

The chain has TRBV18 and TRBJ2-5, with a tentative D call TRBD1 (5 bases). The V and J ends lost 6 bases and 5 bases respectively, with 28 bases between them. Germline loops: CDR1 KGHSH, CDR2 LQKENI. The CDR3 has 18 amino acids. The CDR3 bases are TGTGCCAGCTCGCAGAACCCCCTGCCAGGGTCGAGTCGGGAGACCCAGTACTTC. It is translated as CASSQNPLPGSSRETQYF.

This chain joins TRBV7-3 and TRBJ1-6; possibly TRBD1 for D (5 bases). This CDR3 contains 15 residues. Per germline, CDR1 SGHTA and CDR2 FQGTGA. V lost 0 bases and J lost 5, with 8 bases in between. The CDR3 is CASSLTRGDNSPLHF. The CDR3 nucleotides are TGTGCCAGCAGCTTAACTCGGGGGGATAATTCACCCCTCCACTTT.

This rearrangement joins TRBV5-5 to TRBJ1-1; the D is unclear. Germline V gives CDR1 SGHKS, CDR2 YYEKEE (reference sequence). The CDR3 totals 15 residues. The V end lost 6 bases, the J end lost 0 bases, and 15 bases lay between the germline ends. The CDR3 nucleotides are TGTGCCAGCACTTCCTCGGCGGCCATGAACACTGAAGCTTTCTTT. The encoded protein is CASTSSAAMNTEAFF.

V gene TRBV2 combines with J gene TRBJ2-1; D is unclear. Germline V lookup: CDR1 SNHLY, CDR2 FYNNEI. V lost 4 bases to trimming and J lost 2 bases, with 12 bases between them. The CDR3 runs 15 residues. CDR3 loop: CASSVNQYTYNEQFF. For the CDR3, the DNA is TGTGCCAGCAGTGTGAACCAGTATACCTACAATGAGCAGTTCTTC. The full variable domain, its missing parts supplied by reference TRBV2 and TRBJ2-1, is EPEVTQTPSHQVTQMGQEVILRCVPISNHLYFYWYRQILGQKVEFLVSFYNNEISEKSEIFDDQFSVERPDGSNFTLKIRSTKLEDSAMYFCASSVNQYTYNEQFFGPGTRLTVL.

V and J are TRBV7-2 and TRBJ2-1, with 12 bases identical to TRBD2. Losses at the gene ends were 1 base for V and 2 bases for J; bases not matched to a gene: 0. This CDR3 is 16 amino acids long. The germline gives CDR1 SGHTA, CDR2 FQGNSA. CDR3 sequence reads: CASSLGTSGTYNEQFF. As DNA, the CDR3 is TGTGCCAGCAGCTTAGGGACTAGCGGGACCTACAATGAGCAGTTCTTC.

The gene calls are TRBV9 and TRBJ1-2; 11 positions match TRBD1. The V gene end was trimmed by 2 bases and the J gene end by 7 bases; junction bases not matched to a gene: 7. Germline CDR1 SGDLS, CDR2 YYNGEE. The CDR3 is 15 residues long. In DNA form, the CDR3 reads TGTGCCAGCAGCGTTTTGGACAGGGGGCAATCTGGCTACACCTTC. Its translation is CASSVLDRGQSGYTF.

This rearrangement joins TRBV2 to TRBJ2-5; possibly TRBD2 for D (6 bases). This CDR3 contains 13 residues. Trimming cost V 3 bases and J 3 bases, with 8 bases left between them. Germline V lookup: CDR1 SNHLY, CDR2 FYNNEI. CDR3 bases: TGTGCCAGCAGTGAGAGGAGGGAAGAGACCCAGTACTTC. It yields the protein CASSERREETQYF.

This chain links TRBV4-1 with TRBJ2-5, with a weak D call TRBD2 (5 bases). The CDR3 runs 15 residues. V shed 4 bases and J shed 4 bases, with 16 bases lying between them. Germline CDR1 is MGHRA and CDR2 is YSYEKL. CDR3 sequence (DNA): TGCGCCAGCAGCCCTACTCAACTTGGACTAGAGACCCAGTACTTC. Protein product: CASSPTQLGLETQYF.

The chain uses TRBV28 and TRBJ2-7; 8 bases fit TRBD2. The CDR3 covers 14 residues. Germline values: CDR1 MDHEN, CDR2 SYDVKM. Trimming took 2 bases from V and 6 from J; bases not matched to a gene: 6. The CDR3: CASSLPGGPREQYF. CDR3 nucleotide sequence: TGTGCCAGCAGTTTACCGGGAGGGCCCCGCGAGCAGTACTTC.

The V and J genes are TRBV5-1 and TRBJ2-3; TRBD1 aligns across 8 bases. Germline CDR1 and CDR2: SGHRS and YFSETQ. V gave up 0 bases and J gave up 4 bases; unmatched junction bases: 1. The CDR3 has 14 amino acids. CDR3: CASSLATGADTQYF. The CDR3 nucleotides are TGCGCCAGCAGCTTGGCGACAGGGGCAGATACGCAGTATTTT.

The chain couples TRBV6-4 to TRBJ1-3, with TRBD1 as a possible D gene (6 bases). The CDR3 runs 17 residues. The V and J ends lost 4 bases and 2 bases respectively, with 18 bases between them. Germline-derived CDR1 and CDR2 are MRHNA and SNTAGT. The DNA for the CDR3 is TGTGCCAGCAGTGGTAACCCCGGGACACTTCCTGGAAACACCATATATTTT. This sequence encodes CASSGNPGTLPGNTIYF.